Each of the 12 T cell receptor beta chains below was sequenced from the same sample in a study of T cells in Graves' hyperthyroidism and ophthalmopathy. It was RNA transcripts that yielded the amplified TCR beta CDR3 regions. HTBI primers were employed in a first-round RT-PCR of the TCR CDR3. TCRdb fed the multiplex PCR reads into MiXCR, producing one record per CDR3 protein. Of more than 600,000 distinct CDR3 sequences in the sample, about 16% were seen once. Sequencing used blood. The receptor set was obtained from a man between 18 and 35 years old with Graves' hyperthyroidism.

CDR3 in DNA: TGCAGTGCTCTGACTAGCGGGTCCCTCTCCTACAATGAGCAGTTCTTC. Translating it yields CSALTSGSLSYNEQFF. The chain combines TRBV20-1 with TRBJ2-1, with 10 bases matching TRBD2. The CDR3 length is 16 residues. Germline V lookup: CDR1 DFQATT, CDR2 SNEGSKA (reference sequence). The trim removed 5 bases at V and 0 bases at J, leaving 7 bases unmatched.

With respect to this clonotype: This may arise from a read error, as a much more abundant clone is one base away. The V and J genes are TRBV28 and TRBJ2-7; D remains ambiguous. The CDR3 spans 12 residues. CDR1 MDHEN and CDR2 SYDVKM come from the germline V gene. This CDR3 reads CASSTGRYEQCF. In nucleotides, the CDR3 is TGTGCCAGCAGTACCGGGCGCTACGAGCAGTGCTTC.

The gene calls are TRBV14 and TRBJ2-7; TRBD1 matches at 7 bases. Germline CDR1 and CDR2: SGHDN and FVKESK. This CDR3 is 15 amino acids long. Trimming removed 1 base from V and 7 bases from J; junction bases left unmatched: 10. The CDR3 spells CASSQATGVSGEQYF. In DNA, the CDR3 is TGTGCCAGCAGCCAAGCTACAGGGGTCTCGGGAGAGCAGTACTTC.

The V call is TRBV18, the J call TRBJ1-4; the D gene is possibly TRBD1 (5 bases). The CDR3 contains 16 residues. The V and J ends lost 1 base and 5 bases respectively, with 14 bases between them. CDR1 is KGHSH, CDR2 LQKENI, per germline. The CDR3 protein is CASSPLLEEGNEKLFF. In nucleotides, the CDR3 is TGTGCCAGCTCACCACTCCTTGAAGAGGGGAATGAAAAACTGTTTTTT.

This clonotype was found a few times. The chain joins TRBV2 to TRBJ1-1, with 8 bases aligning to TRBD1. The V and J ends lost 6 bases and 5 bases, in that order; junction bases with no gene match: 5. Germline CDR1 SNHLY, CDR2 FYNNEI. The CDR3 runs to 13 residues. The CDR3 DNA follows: TGTGCCAGCAGGACACAGGGGGGGACTGAAGCTTTCTTT. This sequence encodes CASRTQGGTEAFF.

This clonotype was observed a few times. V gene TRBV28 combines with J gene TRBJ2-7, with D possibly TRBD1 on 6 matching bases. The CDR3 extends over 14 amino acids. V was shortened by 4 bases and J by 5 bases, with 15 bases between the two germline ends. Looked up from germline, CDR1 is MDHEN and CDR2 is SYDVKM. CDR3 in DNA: TGTGCCAGCAGTTCTCGGAGACAGGCCCACGAGCAGTACTTC. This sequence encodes CASSSRRQAHEQYF.

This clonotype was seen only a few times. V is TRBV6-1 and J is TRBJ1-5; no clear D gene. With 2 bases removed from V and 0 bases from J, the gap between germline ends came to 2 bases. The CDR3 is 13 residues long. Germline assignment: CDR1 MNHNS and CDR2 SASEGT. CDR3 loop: CASSEFSNQPQHF. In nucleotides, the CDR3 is TGTGCCAGCAGTGAATTTAGCAATCAGCCCCAGCATTTT.

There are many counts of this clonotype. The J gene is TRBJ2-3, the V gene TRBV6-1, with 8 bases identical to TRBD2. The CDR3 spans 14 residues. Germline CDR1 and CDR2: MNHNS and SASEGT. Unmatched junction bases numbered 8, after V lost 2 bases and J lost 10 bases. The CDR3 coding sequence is TGTGCCAGCAGTGAAAAGGGAGCGGGAGTACCGCAGTATTTT. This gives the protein CASSEKGAGVPQYF.

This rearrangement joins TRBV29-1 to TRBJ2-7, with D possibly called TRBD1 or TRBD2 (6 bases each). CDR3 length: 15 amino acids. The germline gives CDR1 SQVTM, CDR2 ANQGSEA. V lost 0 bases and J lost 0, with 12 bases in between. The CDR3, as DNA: TGCAGCGTTGAAGATCTGGAGGGGGGCTCCTACGAGCAGTACTTC. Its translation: CSVEDLEGGSYEQYF.

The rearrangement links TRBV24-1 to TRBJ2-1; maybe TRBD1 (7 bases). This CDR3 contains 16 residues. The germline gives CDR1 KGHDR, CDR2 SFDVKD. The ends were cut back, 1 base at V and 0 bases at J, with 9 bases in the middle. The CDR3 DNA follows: TGTGCCACCAGTGATTTCCAGGGGGGCTCCTACAATGAGCAGTTCTTC. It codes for CATSDFQGGSYNEQFF.

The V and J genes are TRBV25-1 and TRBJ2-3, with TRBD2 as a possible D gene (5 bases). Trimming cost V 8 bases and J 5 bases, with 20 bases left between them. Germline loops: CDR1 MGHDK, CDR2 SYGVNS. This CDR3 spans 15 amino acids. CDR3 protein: CASAEDSDTLDTQYF. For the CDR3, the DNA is TGTGCCAGCGCTGAGGATAGCGACACACTAGATACGCAGTATTTT. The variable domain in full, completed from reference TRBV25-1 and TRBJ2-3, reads EADIYQTPRYLVIGTGKKITLECSQTMGHDKMYWYQQDPGMELHLIHYSYGVNSTEKGDLSSESTVSRIRTEHFPLTLESARPSHTSQYLCASAEDSDTLDTQYFGPGTRLTVL.

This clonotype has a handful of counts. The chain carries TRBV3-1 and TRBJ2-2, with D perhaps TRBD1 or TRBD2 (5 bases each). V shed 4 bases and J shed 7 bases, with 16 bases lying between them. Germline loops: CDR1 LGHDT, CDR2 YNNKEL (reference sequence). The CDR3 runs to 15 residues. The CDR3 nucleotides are TGTGCCAGCAGCCCGCTCGACGGGGCGGTCGGGGAGCTGTTTTTT. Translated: CASSPLDGAVGELFF.